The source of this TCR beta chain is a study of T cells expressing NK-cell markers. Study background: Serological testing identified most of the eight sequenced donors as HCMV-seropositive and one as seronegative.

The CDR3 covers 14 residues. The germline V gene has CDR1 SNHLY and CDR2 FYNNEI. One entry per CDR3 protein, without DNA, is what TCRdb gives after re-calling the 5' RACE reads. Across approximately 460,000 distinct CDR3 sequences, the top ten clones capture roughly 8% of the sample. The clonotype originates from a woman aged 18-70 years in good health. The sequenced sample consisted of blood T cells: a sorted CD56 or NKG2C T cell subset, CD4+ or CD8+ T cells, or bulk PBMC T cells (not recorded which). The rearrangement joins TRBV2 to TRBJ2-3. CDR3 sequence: CASRDSPSTDTQYF. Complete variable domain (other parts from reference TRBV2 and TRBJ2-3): EPEVTQTPSHQVTQMGQEVILRCVPISNHLYFYWYRQILGQKVEFLVSFYNNEISEKSEIFDDQFSVERPDGSNFTLKIRSTKLEDSAMYFCASRDSPSTDTQYFGPGTRLTVL.